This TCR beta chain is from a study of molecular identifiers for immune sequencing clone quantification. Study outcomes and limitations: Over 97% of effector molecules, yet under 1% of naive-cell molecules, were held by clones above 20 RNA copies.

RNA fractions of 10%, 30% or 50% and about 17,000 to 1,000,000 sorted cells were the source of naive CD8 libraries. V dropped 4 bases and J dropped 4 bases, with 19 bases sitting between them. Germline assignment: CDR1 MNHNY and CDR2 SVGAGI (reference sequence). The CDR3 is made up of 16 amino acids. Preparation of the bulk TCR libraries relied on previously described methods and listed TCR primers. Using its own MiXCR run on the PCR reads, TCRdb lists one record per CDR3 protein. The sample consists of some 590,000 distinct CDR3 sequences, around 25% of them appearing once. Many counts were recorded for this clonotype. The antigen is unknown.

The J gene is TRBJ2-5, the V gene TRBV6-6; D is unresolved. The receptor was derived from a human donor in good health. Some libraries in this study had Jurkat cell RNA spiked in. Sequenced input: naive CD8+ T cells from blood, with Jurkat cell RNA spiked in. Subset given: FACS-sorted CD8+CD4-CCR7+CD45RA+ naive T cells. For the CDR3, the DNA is TGTGCCAGCAGTTTTAGGGTCCCCGTGACCGGAGAGACCCAGTACTTC. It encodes CASSFRVPVTGETQYF.